What follows is one T cell receptor (beta chain) and its context. The target antigen is unknown. CDR3 length: 12 residues. The trim removed 7 bases at V and 6 bases at J, leaving 5 bases unmatched. Germline-derived CDR1 and CDR2 are MDHEN and SYDVKM. This entry is derived from a study of yellow fever vaccine responses in identical twins. Study findings and constraints: Vaccine-induced T cell responses in twins were reportedly observed to appear partly convergent, partly personalized.

One entry per CDR3 protein results from TCRdb running MiXCR on the RT-PCR reads. The table records about 21,000 distinct CDR3 sequences, more than 60% of them present only once. This clonotype was obtained from a woman under 30 who received the yellow fever vaccine. The chain employs TRBV28 and TRBJ2-5; 7 bases map to TRBD1. The sample consisted of T cells from blood (PBMCs), unsorted or a sorted subset (not recorded which), taken before or after yellow fever vaccination (not recorded which). CDR3 sequence: CASKDRVQTQYF. CDR3 nucleotide sequence: TGTGCCAGCAAAGACAGGGTTCAGACCCAGTACTTC. Filled out from reference TRBV28 and TRBJ2-5, the complete variable domain reads DVKVTQSSRYLVKRTGEKVFLECVQDMDHENMFWYRQDPGLGLRLIYFSYDVKMKEKGDIPEGYSVSREKKERFSLILESASTNQTSMYLCASKDRVQTQYFGPGTRLLVL.